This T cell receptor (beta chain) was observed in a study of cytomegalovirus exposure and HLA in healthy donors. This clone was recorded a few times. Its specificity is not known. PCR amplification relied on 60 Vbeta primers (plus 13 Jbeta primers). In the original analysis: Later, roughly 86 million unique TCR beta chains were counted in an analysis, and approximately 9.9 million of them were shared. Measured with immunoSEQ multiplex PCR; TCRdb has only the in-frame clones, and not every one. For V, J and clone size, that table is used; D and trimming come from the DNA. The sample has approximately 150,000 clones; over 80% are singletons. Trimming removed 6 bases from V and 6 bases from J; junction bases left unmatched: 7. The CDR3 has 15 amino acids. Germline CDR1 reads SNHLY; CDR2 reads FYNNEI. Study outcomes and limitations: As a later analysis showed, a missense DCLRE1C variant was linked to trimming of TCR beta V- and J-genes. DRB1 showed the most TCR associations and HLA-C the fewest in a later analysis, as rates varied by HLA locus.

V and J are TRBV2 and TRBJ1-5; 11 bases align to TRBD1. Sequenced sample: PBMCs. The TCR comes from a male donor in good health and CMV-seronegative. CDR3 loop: CASRQDRGQGQPQHF. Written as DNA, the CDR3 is TGTGCCAGCAGACAGGACAGGGGGCAAGGTCAGCCCCAGCATTTT.